This T cell receptor (beta chain) was identified during a study of blood T cell repertoires in COVID-19. Study as a whole: Italy, Spain and the United States were the sources of the convalescent and acute COVID-19 samples. PBMCs, B-cell-depleted T cells, or T cells were the source of the cDNA or gDNA that made up the material.

Authors' methods: The authors estimated nucleated cell counts from reference gene primer amplification. The assay was immunoSEQ multiplex PCR, and TCRdb's table has in-frame clones only and misses some. V and J calls and clone size are copied from that table; D and trimming were computed from the DNA. The sample has under 500,000 clones, roughly 91% seen once. This CDR3 comprises 14 residues. V was clipped by 2 bases and J by 7 bases, with 15 bases between them. Per germline, CDR1 MNHEY and CDR2 SVGEGT. This chain uses TRBV6-2 or TRBV6-3 with TRBJ2-7; D perhaps matches TRBD1 (6 bases). Input material: peripheral blood. This receptor was obtained from a woman under 40 with acute or convalescent COVID-19. The CDR3 DNA is TGTGCCAGCAGTTACCAGGGGATTCTGGGGGAGCAGTACTTC. It translates to CASSYQGILGEQYF.